The source of this T cell receptor beta chain is a study of blood T cell repertoires in COVID-19. As for the study in general: Sample material is recorded as cDNA or gDNA derived from T cells, B-cell-depleted T cells, or PBMCs.

Participant reports of clinical history set cohort assignment. Before being deemed recovered, Cohort 3 donors had two negative PCRs, clearance, or symptom resolution. V lost 4 bases and J lost 0, with 6 bases in between. Germline lookup yields CDR1 MDHEN and CDR2 SYDVKM. The CDR3 loop spans 13 amino acids. Original data processing: Nucleated cell counts were estimated from reference gene primer amplification. Repertoires were generated with immunoSEQ multiplex PCR, while TCRdb's copy carries only in-frame clones and drops some. The V and J calls and the clone size are those of that table, but D and trimming were determined from the DNA. This sample yields around 250,000 clones, of which roughly 86% are seen a single time; 1.6% belongs to the top ten.

This TCR came from a woman aged 45-60 years who had recovered from COVID-19. Sequenced: PBMCs or T cells enriched from blood (not recorded which). The chain has TRBV28 and TRBJ2-5; weak D call: TRBD2 (6 bases). The CDR3, as DNA: TGTGCCAGCAGTTCGGGAGACCAAGAGACCCAGTACTTC. As protein: CASSSGDQETQYF. The variable domain in full, completed from reference TRBV28 and TRBJ2-5, reads DVKVTQSSRYLVKRTGEKVFLECVQDMDHENMFWYRQDPGLGLRLIYFSYDVKMKEKGDIPEGYSVSREKKERFSLILESASTNQTSMYLCASSSGDQETQYFGPGTRLLVL.